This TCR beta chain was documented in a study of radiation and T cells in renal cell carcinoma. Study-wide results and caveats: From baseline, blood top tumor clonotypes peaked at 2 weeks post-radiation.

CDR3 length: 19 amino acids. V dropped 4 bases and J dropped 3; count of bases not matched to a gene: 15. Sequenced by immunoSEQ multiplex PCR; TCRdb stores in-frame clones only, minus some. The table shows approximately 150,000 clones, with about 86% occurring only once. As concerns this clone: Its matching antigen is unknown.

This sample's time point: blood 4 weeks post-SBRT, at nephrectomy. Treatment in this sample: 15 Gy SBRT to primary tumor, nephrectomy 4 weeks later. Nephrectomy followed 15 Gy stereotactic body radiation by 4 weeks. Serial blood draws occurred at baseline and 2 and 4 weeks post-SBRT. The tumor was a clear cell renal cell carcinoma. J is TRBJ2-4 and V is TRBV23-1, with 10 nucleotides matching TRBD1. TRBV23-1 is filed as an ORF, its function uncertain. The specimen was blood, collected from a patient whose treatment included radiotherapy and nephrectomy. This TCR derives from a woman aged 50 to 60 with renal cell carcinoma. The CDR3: CASSPPGTGDWVDKNIQYF. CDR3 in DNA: TGCGCCAGCAGTCCCCCGGGGACAGGGGATTGGGTTGACAAAAACATTCAGTACTTC.